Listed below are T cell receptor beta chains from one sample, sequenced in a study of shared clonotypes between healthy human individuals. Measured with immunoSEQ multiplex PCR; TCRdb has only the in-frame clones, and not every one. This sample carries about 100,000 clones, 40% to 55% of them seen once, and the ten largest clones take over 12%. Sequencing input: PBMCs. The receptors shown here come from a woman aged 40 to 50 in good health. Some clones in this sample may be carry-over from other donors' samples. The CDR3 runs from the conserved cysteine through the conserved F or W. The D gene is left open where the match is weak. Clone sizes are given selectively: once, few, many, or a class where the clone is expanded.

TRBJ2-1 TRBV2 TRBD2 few TGTGCCAGCAGAGCCCTAGCGGGACGCTACAATGAGCAGTTCTTC CASRALAGRYNEQFF
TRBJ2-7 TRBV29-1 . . TGCAGCGCCCGACAGTCCTACGAGCAGTACTTC CSARQSYEQYF
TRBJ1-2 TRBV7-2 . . TGTGCCAGCAGCGCGACAATGGGGAGTAACTATGGCTACACCTTC CASSATMGSNYGYTF
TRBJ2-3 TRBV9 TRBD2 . TGTGCCAGCAGCGTAGGCCCCCCGCGGGAGGGCACAGATACGCAGTATTTT CASSVGPPREGTDTQYF
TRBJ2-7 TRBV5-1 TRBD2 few TGCGCCAGCAGCTGGGGGACCCTGACTAGCGGGGGATACGAGCAGTACTTC CASSWGTLTSGGYEQYF
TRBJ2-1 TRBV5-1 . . TGCGCCAGCAGCTTGGGGCCGACGTACAATGAGCAGTTCTTC CASSLGPTYNEQFF
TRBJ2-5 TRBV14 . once TGTGCCAGCAGCCAAGATTACCGGCTATCCCAGTACTTC CASSQDYRLSQYF
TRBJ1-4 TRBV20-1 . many TGCAGTGCTCCGGATAATGAAAAACTGTTTTTT CSAPDNEKLFF
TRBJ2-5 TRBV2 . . TGTGCCAGCAGCAATACAAGAATGGAGACCCAGTACTTC CASSNTRMETQYF
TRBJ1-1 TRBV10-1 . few TGCGCCAGCAGTCCCGAAAGGGAAGGGGCTGAAGCTTTCTTC CASSPEREGAEAFF
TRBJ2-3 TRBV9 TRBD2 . TGTGCCAGCAGCCTAGCGGGAGATTATCCGGATACGCAGTATTTT CASSLAGDYPDTQYF
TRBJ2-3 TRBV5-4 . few TGTGCCAGCAGCCCCGCGGGACATATTAGCACAGATACGCAGTATTTT CASSPAGHISTDTQYF
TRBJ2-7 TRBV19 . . TGTGCCAGCGGGACTCCCGAATACTTC CASGTPEYF
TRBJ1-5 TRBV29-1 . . TGCAGCGTCGCCCCCACAGACCCCAATCAGCCCCAGCATTTT CSVAPTDPNQPQHF
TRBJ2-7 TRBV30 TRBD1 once TGTGCCTGGAGTGTGACCGGGACAGAGCCCTACGAGCAGTACTTC CAWSVTGTEPYEQYF
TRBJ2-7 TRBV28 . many TGTGCCAGCAGTTCCACAGAATACGAGCAGTACTTC CASSSTEYEQYF